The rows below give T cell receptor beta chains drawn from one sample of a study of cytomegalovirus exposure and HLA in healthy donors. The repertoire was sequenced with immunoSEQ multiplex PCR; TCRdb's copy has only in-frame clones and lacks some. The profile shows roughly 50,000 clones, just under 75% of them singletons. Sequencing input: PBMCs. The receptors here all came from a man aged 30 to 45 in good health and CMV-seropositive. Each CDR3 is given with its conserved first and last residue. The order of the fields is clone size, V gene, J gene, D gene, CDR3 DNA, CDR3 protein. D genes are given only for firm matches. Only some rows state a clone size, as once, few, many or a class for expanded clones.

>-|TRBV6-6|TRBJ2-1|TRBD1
TGTGCCAGCAGTAACACAGGGGGCTCCTACAATGAGCAGTTCTTC
CASSNTGGSYNEQFF
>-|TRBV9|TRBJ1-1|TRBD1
TGTGCCAGCAGCGCGTTTCAGGGGGGAGGTGCTGAAGCTTTCTTT
CASSAFQGGGAEAFF
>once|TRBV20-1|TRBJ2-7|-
TGCAGTGCTATCTTCAGGGTCGAGCAGTACTTC
CSAIFRVEQYF
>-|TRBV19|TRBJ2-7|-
TGTGCCAGCTGGGACACCCAATCCTACGAGCAGTACTTC
CASWDTQSYEQYF
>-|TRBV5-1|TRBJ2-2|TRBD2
TGCGCCAGCTTCCCGTCGGGACTAGCGGGGGGGAAGTATAACACCGGGGAGCTGTTTTTT
CASFPSGLAGGKYNTGELFF
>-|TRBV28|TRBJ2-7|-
TGTGCCAGCAGTTCTCCGGGACTTACAAGCTCCTACGAGCAGTACTTC
CASSSPGLTSSYEQYF
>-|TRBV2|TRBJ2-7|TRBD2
TGTGCCAGCAAAAGCGGGGCCAGCTCCTACGAGCAGTACTTC
CASKSGASSYEQYF
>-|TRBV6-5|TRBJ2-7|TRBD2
TGTGCCAGCATTATTAGCGGGGGTCACTACGAGCAGTACTTC
CASIISGGHYEQYF
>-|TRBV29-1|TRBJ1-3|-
TGCAGCGTTTCCGCCGGGACTGCCTCCTCTGGAAACACCATATATTTT
CSVSAGTASSGNTIYF
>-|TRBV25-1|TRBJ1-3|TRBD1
TGTGCCAGCATTACGGGACAGGAAGGTGGAAACACCATATATTTT
CASITGQEGGNTIYF
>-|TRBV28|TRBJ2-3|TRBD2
TGTGCCGGAGGCCTAGCGGACACAGATACGCAGTATTTT
CAGGLADTDTQYF
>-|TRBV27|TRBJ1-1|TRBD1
TGTGCCAGCACCAAGGCTCAGGGGGCTACTGAAGCTTTCTTT
CASTKAQGATEAFF
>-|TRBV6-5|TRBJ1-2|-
TGTGCCCTCCACCCAGGGTGCGGCTACACCTTC
CALHPGCGYTF
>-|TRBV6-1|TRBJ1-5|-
TGTGCCTGCGCCACCCACGGGAATCAGCCCCAGCATTTT
CACATHGNQPQHF
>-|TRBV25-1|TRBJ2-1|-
TGTGCCAGCAGTGAGAACAGGATCCGAAACGCGAAGCAGTTCTTC
CASSENRIRNAKQFF
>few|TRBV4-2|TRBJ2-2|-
TGTGCCAGCAGCCAAGATCAGCGCGGGGATAACACCGGGGAGCTGTTTTTT
CASSQDQRGDNTGELFF
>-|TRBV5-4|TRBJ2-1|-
TGTGCCAGCAGCCGCCCGTACAGGGACTCCTACAATGAGCAGTTCTTC
CASSRPYRDSYNEQFF
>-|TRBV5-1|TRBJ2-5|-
TGCGCCAGCAGAGCTAACCAAGAGACCCAGTACTTC
CASRANQETQYF
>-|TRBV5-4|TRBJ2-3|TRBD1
TGTGCCAGCAGCTTGGGGGGAGCAGGGGGCTCAGATACGCAGTATTTT
CASSLGGAGGSDTQYF
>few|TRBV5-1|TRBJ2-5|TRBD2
TGCGCCAGCAGCTTCGGACTAGTCGGCCAAGAGACCCAGTACTTC
CASSFGLVGQETQYF
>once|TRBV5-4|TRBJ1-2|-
TGTGCCAGCAGCTTTAACAACAATGGCTACACCTTC
CASSFNNNGYTF
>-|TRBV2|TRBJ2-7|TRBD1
TGTGCCAGCATCGGGACAGGGTCCTACGAGCAGTACTTC
CASIGTGSYEQYF
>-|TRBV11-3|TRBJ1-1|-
TGTGCCAGCAGCTTCACAGGCACTGAAGCTTTCTTT
CASSFTGTEAFF
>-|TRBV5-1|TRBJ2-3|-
TGCGCCAGCAGCTTCTCGGGTGCGGGTAACACAGATACGCAGTATTTT
CASSFSGAGNTDTQYF
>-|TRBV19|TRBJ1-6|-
TGTGCCAGTATGCCAGGGGTGGGATTGAATTCACCCCTCCACTTT
CASMPGVGLNSPLHF
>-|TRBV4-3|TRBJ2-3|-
TGCGCCAGCAGCCAAGGGCATGTGGGAGCGGTAAGCACAGATACGCAGTATTTT
CASSQGHVGAVSTDTQYF
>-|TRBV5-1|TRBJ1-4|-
TGCGCCAGCAGCTCGGACATTTTGGGTGAAAAACTGTTTTTT
CASSSDILGEKLFF
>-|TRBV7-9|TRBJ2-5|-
TGTGCCAGCAGCTTAGGTGAGGTAGGAATCAGAGAGACCCAGTACTTC
CASSLGEVGIRETQYF
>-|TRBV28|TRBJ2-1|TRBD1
TGTGCCAGCATTCGACAGGGGATCTATGAGCAGTTCTTC
CASIRQGIYEQFF
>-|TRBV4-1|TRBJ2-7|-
TGCGCCAGCAGCCAAGATGAGGCGGACTACTACGAGCAGTACTTC
CASSQDEADYYEQYF
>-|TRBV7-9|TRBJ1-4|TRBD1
TGTTCCAGCAGCTGGGGACAGCATAATGAAAAACTGTTTTTT
CSSSWGQHNEKLFF
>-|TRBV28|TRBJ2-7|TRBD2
TGTGCCAGCAGTTTATTGGGACTAGCGGGGGGTGACGAGCAGTACTTC
CASSLLGLAGGDEQYF
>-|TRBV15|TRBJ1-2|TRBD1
TGTGCCACCAGCACACGGGACAGGGCGGTTTATGGCTACACCTTC
CATSTRDRAVYGYTF
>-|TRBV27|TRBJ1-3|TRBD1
TGTGCCAGCAGTCCCTTACCCGGGACAGGGAGAGTTCCCTCTGGAAACACCATATATTTT
CASSPLPGTGRVPSGNTIYF
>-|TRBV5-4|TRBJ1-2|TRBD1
TGTGCCAGCAGCCGGGACAGAGAAATTTATGGCTACACCTTC
CASSRDREIYGYTF
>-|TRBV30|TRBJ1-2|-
TGTGCCTGGACAGTCTATGGCTACACCTTC
CAWTVYGYTF
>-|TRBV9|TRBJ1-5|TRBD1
TGTGCCAGCAGCTCGGGACAGCGAAGCAATCAGCCCCAGCATTTT
CASSSGQRSNQPQHF
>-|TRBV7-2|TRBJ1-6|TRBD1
TGTGCCAGCAGCTTAATGGGACAGGGTAATTCACCCCTCCACTTT
CASSLMGQGNSPLHF
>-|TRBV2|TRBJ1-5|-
TGTGCCAGCAACAGGCAGAACAATCAGCCCCAGCATTTT
CASNRQNNQPQHF
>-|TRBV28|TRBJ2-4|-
TGTGCCAGCAGTTTATTTAACAGACAAAACATTCAGTACTTC
CASSLFNRQNIQYF
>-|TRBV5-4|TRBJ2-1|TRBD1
TGTGCCAGCAGCATGACAGGGGGCAATGAGCAGTTCTTC
CASSMTGGNEQFF
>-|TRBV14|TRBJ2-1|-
TGTGCCAGCAGCCAAGGGGCTTGGGAGCAGTTCTTC
CASSQGAWEQFF
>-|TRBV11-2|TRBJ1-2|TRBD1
TGTGCCAGCAGCTTAGATTACGGGGCAGGGGGAGGCTACACCTTC
CASSLDYGAGGGYTF
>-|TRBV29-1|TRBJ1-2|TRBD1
TGCAGCGTTGAACAGGGACAGTTTAACTATGGCTACACCTTC
CSVEQGQFNYGYTF
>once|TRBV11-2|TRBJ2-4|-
TGTGCCAGCAGCTTTTCTAGTGAGGCCTTAGCCAAAAACATTCAGTACTTC
CASSFSSEALAKNIQYF
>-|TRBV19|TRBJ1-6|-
TGTGCCAGTAGTAGCCACTACCAGACAGGATTAAGGGACTCCTATAATTCACCCCTCCACTTT
CASSSHYQTGLRDSYNSPLHF
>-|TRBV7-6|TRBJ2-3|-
TGTGCCAGCAGCTTAGCCCCTGTTGGGGGCCAATTGGCAGATACGCAGTATTTT
CASSLAPVGGQLADTQYF
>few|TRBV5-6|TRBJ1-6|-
TGTGCCAGCAGCTTGGCACAGGGTAGTTCACCCCTCCACTTT
CASSLAQGSSPLHF
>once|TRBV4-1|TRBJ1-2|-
TGCGCCAGCAGCCAAGGTCAGGGTAGTAGCTATGGCTACACCTTC
CASSQGQGSSYGYTF
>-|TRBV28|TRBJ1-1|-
TGTGCCAGCAGTTTATCCTACGGTGTGACTGAAGCTTTCTTT
CASSLSYGVTEAFF
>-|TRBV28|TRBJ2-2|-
TGTGCCAGCAGTTTTTTACTCCTTAGGAGTACCAACACCGGGGAGCTGTTTTTT
CASSFLLLRSTNTGELFF
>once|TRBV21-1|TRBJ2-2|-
TGTGCCAGCAGCAAAGAGGCTAGCGGGGGGGCGAGGAACACCGGGGAGCTGTTTTTT
CASSKEASGGARNTGELFF
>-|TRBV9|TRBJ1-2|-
TGTGCCAGCAGCGAAGGAGGGGCCGATTTGGGCTACACCTTC
CASSEGGADLGYTF
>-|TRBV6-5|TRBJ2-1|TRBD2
TGTGCCAGCAGTTCCCTCACTAGCGGGGGGGCCTATGAGCAGTTCTTC
CASSSLTSGGAYEQFF
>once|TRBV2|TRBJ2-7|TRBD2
TGTGCCAGCACCACACCCCGGGGGGGATCCTACGAGCAGTACTTC
CASTTPRGGSYEQYF
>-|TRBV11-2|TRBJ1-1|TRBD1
TGTGCCAGCAGCTGGGGACAGGGGGGGACTGAAGCTTTCTTT
CASSWGQGGTEAFF
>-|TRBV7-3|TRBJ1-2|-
TGTGCCAGCAGCTCCTCCGACGGCGGGGAATACTATGGCTACACCTTC
CASSSSDGGEYYGYTF